The clone carrying this T cell receptor (beta chain) has ten or more counts. Template switching by 5'RACE produced TCR cDNA, adding a universal primer site and UMIs. TCRdb reprocessed the 5' RACE reads via MiXCR and lists one record per CDR3 protein. The table shows some 400,000 distinct CDR3 sequences, with 6.2% occurring only once. This sample is drawn from a study of T cells after yellow fever vaccination. Overall study: SMART-Seq v4 Ultra Low Input prepared the low-cell-number fractions.

Trimming took 6 bases from V and 7 from J; bases not matched to a gene: 2. Looked up from germline, CDR1 is SNHLY and CDR2 is FYNNEI. The length of the CDR3 is 13 residues. J is TRBJ2-1 and V is TRBV2; 11 bases are a match to TRBD2. The sequences come from PBMCs, collected 5 days after the yellow fever booster vaccination. This sequence originates from a man aged 30 to 45 who received the YFV17D yellow fever vaccine. For the CDR3, the DNA is TGTGCCAGCAGCCGACTAGCGGGAAATGAGCAGTTCTTC. Protein product: CASSRLAGNEQFF.